This entry features one TCR beta chain sequence. The data are from a study of blood T cell repertoires in COVID-19. Study summary: Spain, Italy and the United States supplied samples that represented acute and convalescent COVID-19. The analysed material was cDNA or gDNA that came from T cells, B-cell-depleted T cells, or PBMCs.

Under the authors' procedure: Amplification from reference gene primers served as the basis for estimated nucleated cell counts. Using immunoSEQ multiplex PCR, the repertoire was profiled, and TCRdb retains in-frame clones only, with some absent. V, J and clone size were drawn from that table, and D and trimming were deduced from the DNA. The sample has 75,000 to 95,000 clones, about 90% seen once; the top ten hold more than 0.95%. The V segment lost 2 bases and the J segment 4 bases; nucleotides outside the gene matches: 5. The CDR3 runs 15 residues. Germline-derived CDR1 and CDR2 are MDHEN and SYDVKM.

The chain combines TRBV28 with TRBJ1-2, with TRBD1 identical over 9 bases. The clonotype originates from a human donor in a cohort sampled during active COVID-19. Material for sequencing was peripheral blood. DNA for the CDR3: TGTGCCAGCAGTTTAGTGGGACAGGGCACCTATGGCTACACCTTC. Translated: CASSLVGQGTYGYTF.